A selection of T cell receptor beta chains follows, all from one sample in a study of shared T cell receptors in the human thymus. Measured with immunoSEQ multiplex PCR; TCRdb has only the in-frame clones, and not every one. The data hold 540,000 or so clones, with about four fifths observed a single time. This sample also appeared in a second study, on human thymus T cells.

Sequenced material: thymocytes. These receptor sequences come from a boy younger than two with a congenital heart defect. Each CDR3 is given with its conserved first and last residue. The order of the fields is D gene, clone size, J gene, V gene, CDR3 protein, CDR3 DNA. A D gene is named only where the DNA matches it firmly. Expanded clones are given a class, and other clones once, few, many or no size at all.

>TRBD2|few|TRBJ2-1|TRBV7-6
CASSLGGLAAYNEQFF
TGTGCCAGCAGCTTAGGCGGACTAGCGGCGTACAATGAGCAGTTCTTC
>TRBD1|-|TRBJ1-2|TRBV7-6
CASSLGDREHGYTF
TGTGCCAGCAGCTTAGGAGACAGGGAGCATGGCTACACCTTC
>-|-|TRBJ2-5|TRBV18
CASSRGLTQETQYF
TGTGCCAGCTCACGGGGACTTACCCAAGAGACCCAGTACTTC
>TRBD2|-|TRBJ2-1|TRBV15
CATSRTDGRVRHSYNEQFF
TGTGCCACCAGCAGGACCGACGGGAGGGTACGCCACTCCTACAATGAGCAGTTCTTC
>-|-|TRBJ1-1|TRBV7-4
CASSSRWVGRTEAFF
TGTGCCAGCAGCTCACGCTGGGTGGGGAGGACTGAAGCTTTCTTT
>-|-|TRBJ2-7|TRBV28
CASRSIYEQYF
TGTGCCAGCAGATCCATCTACGAGCAGTACTTC
>-|-|TRBJ2-7|TRBV6-1
CASRGGPPSSYEQYF
TGTGCCAGCAGGGGGGGACCCCCGAGCAGCTACGAGCAGTACTTC
>-|once|TRBJ2-7|TRBV28
CASSLLFAYEQYF
TGTGCCAGCAGTTTACTCTTTGCCTACGAGCAGTACTTC
>TRBD1|-|TRBJ1-1|TRBV7-2
CASSLEGGAFTEAFF
TGTGCCAGCAGCTTAGAAGGGGGCGCGTTCACTGAAGCTTTCTTT
>-|-|TRBJ2-5|TRBV5-4
CASSLVTGELETQYF
TGTGCCAGCAGCTTGGTCACGGGGGAGCTAGAGACCCAGTACTTC
>-|few|TRBJ2-1|TRBV5-1
CASSRPTGPSYNEQFF
TGCGCCAGCAGCCGCCCGACAGGCCCTTCCTACAATGAGCAGTTCTTC
>TRBD2|-|TRBJ2-3|TRBV2
CASSPRRLAGDITDTQYF
TGTGCCAGCAGTCCCCGGAGACTAGCGGGAGATATCACAGATACGCAGTATTTT
>TRBD1|-|TRBJ1-1|TRBV4-2
CASSPDRGGGTEAFF
TGTGCCAGCAGCCCCGACAGGGGCGGTGGAACTGAAGCTTTCTTT
>TRBD1|-|TRBJ1-2|TRBV30
CAWSRPGQVVRGYTF
TGTGCCTGGAGTCGGCCGGGACAGGTAGTGAGGGGCTACACCTTC
>TRBD1|-|TRBJ1-2|TRBV28
CASSLRGQGVGYGYTF
TGTGCCAGCAGTTTACGCGGACAGGGGGTTGGCTATGGCTACACCTTC
>TRBD1|-|TRBJ2-3|TRBV11-2
CASSLPPTGQKDTQYF
TGTGCCAGCAGCCTACCCCCGACAGGGCAAAAAGATACGCAGTATTTT
>TRBD2|-|TRBJ2-5|TRBV27
CASRGSGKETQYF
TGTGCCAGCAGGGGTAGCGGGAAAGAGACCCAGTACTTC
>-|few|TRBJ1-1|TRBV5-4
CASSLDFWGRVNTEAFF
TGTGCCAGCAGCTTGGACTTTTGGGGCAGGGTCAACACTGAAGCTTTCTTT
>TRBD1|-|TRBJ1-5|TRBV12-5
CASAWDRDQPQHF
TGTGCTAGTGCCTGGGACAGGGACCAGCCCCAGCATTTT
>TRBD1|-|TRBJ2-7|TRBV19
CASSLIGWTGTYEQYF
TGTGCCAGTAGTCTCATAGGATGGACAGGGACCTACGAGCAGTACTTC
>TRBD1|few|TRBJ2-7|TRBV5-1
CASSSTGGEENYEQYF
TGCGCCAGCAGCTCCACAGGGGGCGAAGAAAACTACGAGCAGTACTTC
>-|-|TRBJ1-2|TRBV7-9
CASSGHTKTLYGYTF
TGTGCCAGCAGTGGACACACCAAAACACTCTATGGCTACACCTTC
>-|few|TRBJ1-3|TRBV2
CASSADSSGNTIYF
TGTGCCAGCAGTGCGGACAGCTCTGGAAACACCATATATTTT
>-|-|TRBJ2-7|TRBV15
CATSRRNRENYEQYF
TGTGCCACCAGCAGGCGGAACAGGGAAAACTACGAGCAGTACTTC
>-|-|TRBJ2-1|TRBV4-1
CASSQEADGGNEQFF
TGCGCCAGCAGCCAAGAGGCAGATGGGGGGAATGAGCAGTTCTTC
>-|-|TRBJ1-1|TRBV5-6
CASSFLGDTNTEAFF
TGTGCCAGCAGCTTTCTTGGCGACACGAACACTGAAGCTTTCTTT
>-|few|TRBJ2-7|TRBV14
CASSRTSPYEQYF
TGTGCCAGCAGCCGGACTTCCCCCTACGAGCAGTACTTC
>TRBD2|few|TRBJ2-1|TRBV2
CASSEAASGGEFYNEQFF
TGTGCCAGCAGTGAAGCGGCTAGCGGGGGGGAGTTCTACAATGAGCAGTTCTTC